A selection of T cell receptor beta chains follows, all from one sample in a study of esophageal squamous cell carcinoma tumors. TCRdb reprocessed the 5' RACE reads via MiXCR and lists one record per CDR3 protein. Among about a thousand distinct CDR3 sequences listed, roughly 14% were seen once. Material: tumor tissue. These receptors all stem from a man aged 45-85 years with esophageal squamous cell carcinoma. CDR3s leave out the opening cysteine and the closing phenylalanine or tryptophan.

J | V | CDR3
TRBJ2-4 | TRBV13 | ASSLAPVLAKNIQY
TRBJ2-3 | TRBV28 | ASARGHSTDTQY
TRBJ2-5 | TRBV7-2 | ASRRRGETQY
TRBJ2-3 | TRBV7-6 | ASSFRGAGSTDTQY
TRBJ2-7 | TRBV5-1 | ASSLEQTYEQY
TRBJ2-2 | TRBV5-5 | ASSYRASEGGELF
TRBJ2-3 | TRBV12-3/TRBV12-4 | ASSSRGRGGDTQY
TRBJ2-3 | TRBV20-1 | SAPLGGPQY
TRBJ2-5 | TRBV20-1 | SAWGQGDFQETQY
TRBJ2-1 | TRBV5-1 | ASSLGQAAYNEQF
TRBJ1-2 | TRBV5-1 | ASSLGPGLDYGYT
TRBJ2-1 | TRBV5-4 | ASSLGDNEQF
TRBJ1-1 | TRBV28 | ASTEPFNTEAF
TRBJ2-7 | TRBV7-2 | ASSLGGAGYSYEQY
TRBJ1-1 | TRBV11-2 | ASSPQQGSAEAF
TRBJ2-1 | TRBV5-6 | ASSLFAGAVEQF
TRBJ1-3 | TRBV2 | ASSDYGSGNTIY
TRBJ2-1 | TRBV5-1 | ASSLARGLNVYNEQF
TRBJ2-7 | TRBV9 | ASSPTGANSAYEQY
TRBJ1-2 | TRBV27 | ASKRKLAANYGYT
TRBJ2-1 | TRBV3-1 | ASSQDRRQGARGTYNEQF
TRBJ1-2 | TRBV7-9 | ASSSLLEDRGYGYT
TRBJ2-3 | TRBV27 | ASSTGQYTDTQY
TRBJ2-1 | TRBV7-9 | ASSFYNEQF
TRBJ2-7 | TRBV28 | ASALAGGFYEQY
TRBJ2-3 | TRBV7-2 | ASSSLRGLRTQY
TRBJ2-4 | TRBV28 | ASSLLQSYSGIQY
TRBJ2-1 | TRBV11-2 | ASSLGIYNEQF
TRBJ1-1 | TRBV20-1 | SASLVGQGTEAF
TRBJ2-5 | TRBV12-3/TRBV12-4 | ASSSPSGETQY
TRBJ2-3 | TRBV7-2 | ASSLVAGGPLTDTQY
TRBJ2-3 | TRBV28 | ASSNHREGGRTDTQY
TRBJ2-1 | TRBV19 | ASSPSQVRVNEQF
TRBJ2-1 | TRBV28 | ASSLTGNSYNEQF
TRBJ1-1 | TRBV5-6 | ASSLALRPKNTEAF
TRBJ1-4 | TRBV27 | TSSIQGPNEKLF
TRBJ1-2 | TRBV11-2 | ASSFGWGGVNGYT
TRBJ1-5 | TRBV12-3/TRBV12-4 | ASSPPTAQGNQPQH